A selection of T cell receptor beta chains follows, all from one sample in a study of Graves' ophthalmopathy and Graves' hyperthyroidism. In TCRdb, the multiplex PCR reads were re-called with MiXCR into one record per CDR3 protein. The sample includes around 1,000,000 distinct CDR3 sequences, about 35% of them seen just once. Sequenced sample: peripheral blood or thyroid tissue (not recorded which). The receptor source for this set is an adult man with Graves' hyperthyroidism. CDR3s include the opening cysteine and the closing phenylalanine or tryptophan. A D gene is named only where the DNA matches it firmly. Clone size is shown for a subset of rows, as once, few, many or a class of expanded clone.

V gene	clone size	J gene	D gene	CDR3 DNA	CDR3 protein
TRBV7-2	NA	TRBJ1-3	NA	TGTGCCAGCACCCAGAGATCCGCGCGAAGCACCATATATTTT	CASTQRSARSTIYF
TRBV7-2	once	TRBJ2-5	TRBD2	TGTGCCAGCAGCCAAGATGGGACTAGCATGGAGACCCAGTACTTC	CASSQDGTSMETQYF
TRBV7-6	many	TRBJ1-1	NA	TGTGCCAGCAGCGTAAAACAGGGGAACACTGAAGCTTTCTTT	CASSVKQGNTEAFF
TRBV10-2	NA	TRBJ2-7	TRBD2	TGCGCCAGCAGATTTACCGGGACTAGCGGGAGCCACGAGCAGTACTTC	CASRFTGTSGSHEQYF
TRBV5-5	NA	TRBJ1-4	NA	TGTGCCAGCAGCTTCCGATCGGGGACCCCGGGGAAACTGTTTTTT	CASSFRSGTPGKLFF
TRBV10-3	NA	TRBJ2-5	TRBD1	TGTGCCATCAGTGAGTCAGCAGGGGGACGGGAGACCCAGTACTTC	CAISESAGGRETQYF
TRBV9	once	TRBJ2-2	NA	TGTGCCAGCAGCTCGTGGGGGAGTCGGAACACCGGGGAGCTGTTTTTT	CASSSWGSRNTGELFF
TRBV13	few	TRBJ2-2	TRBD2	TGTGCCAGCAGCAATAGCGGGAGCGCCGGGGAGCTGTTTTTT	CASSNSGSAGELFF
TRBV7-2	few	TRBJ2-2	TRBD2	TGTGCCAGCAGACAAGCGGGGTTCTTGTACACCGGGGAGCTGTTTTTT	CASRQAGFLYTGELFF
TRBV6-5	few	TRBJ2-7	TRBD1	TGTGCCAGCAGACTGGCCGGGACAGGGGGCTACGAGCAGTACTTC	CASRLAGTGGYEQYF
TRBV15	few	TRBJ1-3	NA	TGTGCCACCAGCAGAGAGACGGGGAATCCGACTGGAAACACCATATATTTT	CATSRETGNPTGNTIYF
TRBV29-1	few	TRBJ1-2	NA	TGCAGCGTTGAGTGGGCGAGGTATGGCTACACCTTC	CSVEWARYGYTF
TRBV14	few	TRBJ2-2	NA	TGTGCCAGCAGCCAAGTTTGGAACACCGGGGAGCTGTTTTTT	CASSQVWNTGELFF
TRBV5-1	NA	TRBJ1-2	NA	TGCGCCAGCAGCTTGGAACGGGACTTTGGCTACACCTTC	CASSLERDFGYTF
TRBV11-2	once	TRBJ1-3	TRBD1	TGTGCCAGCAGGCTTTCGCCGACAGGGGAAATTTATGAATCTGGAAACACCGTATATTTT	CASRLSPTGEIYESGNTVYF